The rows below give T cell receptor beta chains drawn from one sample of a study of T cell repertoires in cytomegalovirus infection. TCRdb fed the reads into MiXCR, producing one record per CDR3 protein. The profile covers fewer than 700,000 distinct CDR3 sequences, with 20% to 25% appearing a single time and roughly 8% taken by the ten largest. Sequenced input: CD8+ T cells from PBMCs. Receptors were obtained from a human donor in good health (CMV status not recorded). Some clones in this sample may be carry-over from other donors' samples. Each CDR3 is given without its conserved first and last residue. Clone sizes are given selectively: once, few, many, or a class where the clone is expanded.

size: NA; V: TRBV19; J: TRBJ1-5; CDR3: ASSIGFYQPQH
size: NA; V: TRBV6-1; J: TRBJ1-4; CDR3: ANSERGAENEKLF
size: few; V: TRBV28; J: TRBJ2-1; CDR3: ASSFRFQNEQF
size: NA; V: TRBV13; J: TRBJ2-1; CDR3: ASSLLRAGRNEQF
size: many; V: TRBV7-8; J: TRBJ2-1; CDR3: ASSETSRSYNEQF
size: NA; V: TRBV12-3/TRBV12-4; J: TRBJ2-3; CDR3: ASSFNRQELITDTQY
size: few; V: TRBV29-1; J: TRBJ2-3; CDR3: SVPRQYTQY
size: NA; V: TRBV6-8; J: TRBJ2-1; CDR3: ASSYSGIVNEQF
size: many; V: TRBV12-5; J: TRBJ1-2; CDR3: ASGLPPLRGYGYT
size: few; V: TRBV29-1; J: TRBJ2-1; CDR3: SVEDDRAKGNEQF
size: few; V: TRBV14; J: TRBJ1-1; CDR3: ASSHSGIPTVNTEAF
size: NA; V: TRBV4-2; J: TRBJ1-5; CDR3: ASSQDLGVNQPQH
size: NA; V: TRBV12-3/TRBV12-4; J: TRBJ1-2; CDR3: ASSFRGEIYGYT
size: NA; V: TRBV9; J: TRBJ2-3; CDR3: ASSVDKRGSGDTQY
size: NA; V: TRBV6-5; J: TRBJ1-2; CDR3: ASSYQSSQGYT
size: NA; V: TRBV29-1; J: TRBJ2-7; CDR3: SVEDPAGSSYEQY
size: many; V: TRBV7-6; J: TRBJ1-1; CDR3: ASSYDWGNTEAF
size: many; V: TRBV7-8; J: TRBJ2-1; CDR3: ASSSQGGYNEQF
size: NA; V: TRBV5-1; J: TRBJ2-1; CDR3: ASSFFAGGDNEQF
size: few; V: TRBV7-2; J: TRBJ1-5; CDR3: ASSLDAGGNQPQH
size: NA; V: TRBV2; J: TRBJ2-1; CDR3: ANSVIRGQSYNEQF
size: NA; V: TRBV5-6; J: TRBJ1-1; CDR3: ASSLGQGATVNTEAF
size: few; V: TRBV7-9; J: TRBJ2-1; CDR3: ASSPPLDIVEF
size: few; V: TRBV4-1; J: TRBJ2-2; CDR3: ASSREGQGASDGELF
size: NA; V: TRBV12-3/TRBV12-4; J: TRBJ1-2; CDR3: ASSLALDRVEGYT
size: many; V: TRBV7-2; J: TRBJ2-3; CDR3: ASSLRTSGGKTDTQY
size: NA; V: TRBV5-6; J: TRBJ1-1; CDR3: ASSLLGVKADTEAF
size: many; V: TRBV27; J: TRBJ2-1; CDR3: ASRPDSYNEQF
size: many; V: TRBV6-2/TRBV6-3; J: TRBJ2-5; CDR3: ASSARDKLYQETQY
size: few; V: TRBV2; J: TRBJ2-3; CDR3: ASSEHPGIFTDTQY